The T cell receptor (beta chain) described here comes from a study of beta chain features in type 1 diabetes. The CDR3 is made up of 15 amino acids. CDR1 LNHDA and CDR2 SQIVND come from the germline V gene (reference sequence). The ends were cut back, 6 bases at V and 5 bases at J, with 14 bases in the middle. The study reverse transcribed the entire isolated RNA, so it sequenced expressed TCRB transcripts. Approximately 3.5 million reads was the average for naive, central memory and regulatory T cell samples. The method was immunoSEQ multiplex PCR; TCRdb's version includes in-frame clones alone and lacks a portion of them. The sample has about 320,000 clones, less than 15% seen once. Study results and caveats: Patients with Type 1 diabetes showed moderately but significantly shorter TCRB CDR3s in all four CD4+ subsets.

This clone was seen only a few times. Antigen: not known. The receptor's source is a man aged 25 to 45 in good health. The chain joins TRBV19 to TRBJ1-6; TRBD1 is a possible D gene (5 bases). Sequencing was performed on central memory CD4+ T cells from blood. The CDR3 nucleotides read TGTGCCAGTAGCTCAGGTTTGGGGGATAATTCACCCCTCCACTTT. Encoded protein: CASSSGLGDNSPLHF.